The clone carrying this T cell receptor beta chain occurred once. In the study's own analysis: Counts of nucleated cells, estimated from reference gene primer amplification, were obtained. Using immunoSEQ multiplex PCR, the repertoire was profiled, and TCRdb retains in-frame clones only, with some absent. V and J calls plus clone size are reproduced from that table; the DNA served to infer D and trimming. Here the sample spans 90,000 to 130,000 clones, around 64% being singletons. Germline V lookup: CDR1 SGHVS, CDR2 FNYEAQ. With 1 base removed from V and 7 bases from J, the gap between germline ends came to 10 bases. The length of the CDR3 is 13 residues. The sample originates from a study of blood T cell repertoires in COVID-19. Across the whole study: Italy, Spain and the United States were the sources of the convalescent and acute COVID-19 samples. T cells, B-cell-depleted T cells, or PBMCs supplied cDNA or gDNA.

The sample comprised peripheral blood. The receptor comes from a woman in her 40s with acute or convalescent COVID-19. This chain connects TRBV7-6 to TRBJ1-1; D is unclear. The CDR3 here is CASSLGSGFEAFF. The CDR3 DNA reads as TGTGCCAGCAGCTTAGGATCCGGTTTTGAAGCTTTCTTT. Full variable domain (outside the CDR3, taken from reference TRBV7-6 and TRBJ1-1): GAGVSQSPRYKVTKRGQDVALRCDPISGHVSLYWYRQALGQGPEFLTYFNYEAQQDKSGLPNDRFSAERPEGSISTLTIQRTEQRDSAMYRCASSLGSGFEAFFGQGTRLTVV.